The T cell receptor beta chain under discussion was sequenced for a study of T cell responses to AZD1222 COVID-19 vaccine. On this clone: Its antigen is unidentified. Other nucleotide sequences from this sample produce the same CDR3.

Method: immunoSEQ multiplex PCR; TCRdb's copy keeps in-frame clones and lacks some. The sample records about 120,000 clones, approximately 86% being singletons. Whole-study results and caveats: Spike regions recognized by vaccine-associated CD4 TCRs spanned the protein, led by 160-218 and 743-854. Just a handful of AZD1222 recipients tested seropositive at baseline. Two AZD1222 administrations were followed by greater Spike-specific TCR breadth and depth. The sample set comprised mostly white British donors with more females, and clonal diversity was possibly underestimated.

The sequence derives from an adult in good health. This sample comprised peripheral blood, obtained on day 0 of AZD1222 vaccination.

The CDR3 protein is CASSQRGETQYF. The CDR3 DNA reads TGTGCCAGCAGCCAAAGGGGAGAGACCCAGTACTTC. The V call is TRBV3-1 (or the pseudogene TRBV3-2), the J call TRBJ2-5; a possible D gene is TRBD1 (5 bases). The CDR3 has 12 amino acids. Germline V gene lookup returns CDR1 LGHDT and CDR2 YNNKEL (reference sequence). V lost 2 bases and J lost 4, with 5 bases in between.